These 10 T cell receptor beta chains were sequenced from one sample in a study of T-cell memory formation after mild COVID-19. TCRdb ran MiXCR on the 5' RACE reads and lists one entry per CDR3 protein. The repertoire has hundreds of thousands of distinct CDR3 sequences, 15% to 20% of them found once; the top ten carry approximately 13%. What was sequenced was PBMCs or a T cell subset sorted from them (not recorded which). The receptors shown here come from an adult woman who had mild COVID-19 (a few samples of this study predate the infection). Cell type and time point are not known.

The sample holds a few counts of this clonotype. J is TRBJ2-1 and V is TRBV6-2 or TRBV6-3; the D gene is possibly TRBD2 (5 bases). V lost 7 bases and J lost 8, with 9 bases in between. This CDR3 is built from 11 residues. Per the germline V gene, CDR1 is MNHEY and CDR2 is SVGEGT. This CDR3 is CASIRGYEQFF. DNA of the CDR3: TGTGCCAGCATACGCGGGTATGAGCAGTTCTTC.

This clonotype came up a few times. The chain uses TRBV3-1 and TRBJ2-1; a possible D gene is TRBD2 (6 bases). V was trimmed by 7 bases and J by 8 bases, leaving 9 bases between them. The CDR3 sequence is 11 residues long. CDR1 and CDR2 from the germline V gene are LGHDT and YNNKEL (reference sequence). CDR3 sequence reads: CASTTGDEQFF. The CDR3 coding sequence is TGTGCCAGCACCACGGGGGATGAGCAGTTCTTC.

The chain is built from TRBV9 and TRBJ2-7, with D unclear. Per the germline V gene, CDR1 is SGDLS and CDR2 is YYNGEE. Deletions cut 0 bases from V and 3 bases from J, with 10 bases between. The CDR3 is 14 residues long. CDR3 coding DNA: TGTGCCAGCAGCGTAGATTCAAGGATCTACGAGCAGTACTTC. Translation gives CASSVDSRIYEQYF. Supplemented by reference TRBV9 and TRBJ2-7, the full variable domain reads DSGVTQTPKHLITATGQRVTLRCSPRSGDLSVYWYQQSLDQGLQFLIQYYNGEERAKGNILERFSAQQFPDLHSELNLSSLELGDSALYFCASSVDSRIYEQYFGPGTRLTVT.

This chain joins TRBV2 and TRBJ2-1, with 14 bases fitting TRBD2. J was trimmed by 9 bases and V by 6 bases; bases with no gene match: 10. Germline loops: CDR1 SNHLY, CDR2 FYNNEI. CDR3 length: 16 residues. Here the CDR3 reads CASSPTSGRAGGEQFF. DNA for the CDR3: TGTGCCAGCAGCCCGACTAGCGGGAGGGCCGGGGGTGAGCAGTTCTTC.

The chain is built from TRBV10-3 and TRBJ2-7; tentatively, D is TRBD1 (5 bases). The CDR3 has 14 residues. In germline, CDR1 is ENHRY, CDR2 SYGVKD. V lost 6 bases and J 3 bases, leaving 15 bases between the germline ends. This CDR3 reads CAISDQGWGYEQYF. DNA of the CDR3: TGTGCCATCAGCGACCAGGGTTGGGGCTACGAGCAGTACTTC.

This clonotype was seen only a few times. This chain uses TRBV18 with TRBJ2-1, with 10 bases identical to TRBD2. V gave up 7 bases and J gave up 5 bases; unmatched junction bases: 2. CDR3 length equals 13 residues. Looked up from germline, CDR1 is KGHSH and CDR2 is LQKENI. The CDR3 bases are TGTGCCAGCTTAACTAGCGGGGACAATGAGCAGTTCTTC. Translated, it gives CASLTSGDNEQFF.

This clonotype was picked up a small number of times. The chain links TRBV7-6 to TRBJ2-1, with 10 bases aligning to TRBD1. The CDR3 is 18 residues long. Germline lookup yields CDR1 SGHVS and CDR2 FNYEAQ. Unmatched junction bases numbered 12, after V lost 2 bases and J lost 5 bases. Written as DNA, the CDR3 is TGTGCCAGCAGCTTACCGCCCGGGGTGGGACAGGGGAACAATGAGCAGTTCTTC. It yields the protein CASSLPPGVGQGNNEQFF.

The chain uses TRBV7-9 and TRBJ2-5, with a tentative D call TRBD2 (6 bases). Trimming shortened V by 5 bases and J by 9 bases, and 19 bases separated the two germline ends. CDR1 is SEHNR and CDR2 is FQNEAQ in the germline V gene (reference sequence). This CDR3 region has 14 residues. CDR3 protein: CASSGGTRDGAQYF. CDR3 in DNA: TGTGCCAGCAGCGGAGGGACGCGGGATGGGGCCCAGTACTTC.

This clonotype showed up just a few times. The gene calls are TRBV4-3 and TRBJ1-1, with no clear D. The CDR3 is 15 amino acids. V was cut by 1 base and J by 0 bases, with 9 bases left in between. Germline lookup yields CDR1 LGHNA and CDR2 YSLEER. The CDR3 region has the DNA TGCGCCAGCAGCCAAGGGCGTACACTGAACACTGAAGCTTTCTTT. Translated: CASSQGRTLNTEAFF.

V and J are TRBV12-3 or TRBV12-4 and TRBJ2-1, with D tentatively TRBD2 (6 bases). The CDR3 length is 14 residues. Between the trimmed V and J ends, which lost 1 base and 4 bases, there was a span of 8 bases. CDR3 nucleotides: TGTGCCAGCAGTTTAGGGGGGGAATACAATGAGCAGTTCTTC. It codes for CASSLGGEYNEQFF.